This TCR beta chain is from a study of cytotoxic CD8 clonotypes in ibrutinib-treated CLL. Generated by immunoSEQ multiplex PCR, the TCRdb table keeps only in-frame clones and is missing some. The table lists some 100,000 clones, 45% to 65% of them singletons. Source: PBMCs, taken after 24 months of ibrutinib treatment. The receptor comes from a human donor with chronic lymphocytic leukemia.

CDR3 sequence reads: CASKGRDRIAIYNSPLHF. CDR3 in DNA: TGTGCCAGCAAAGGAAGGGACAGGATTGCGATTTATAATTCACCCCTCCACTTT. The rearrangement uses TRBV2 and TRBJ1-6, with 8 nucleotides matching TRBD1. The CDR3 spans 18 residues. In germline, CDR1 is SNHLY, CDR2 FYNNEI. V lost 7 bases to trimming and J lost 4 bases; unmatched junction nucleotides: 15.